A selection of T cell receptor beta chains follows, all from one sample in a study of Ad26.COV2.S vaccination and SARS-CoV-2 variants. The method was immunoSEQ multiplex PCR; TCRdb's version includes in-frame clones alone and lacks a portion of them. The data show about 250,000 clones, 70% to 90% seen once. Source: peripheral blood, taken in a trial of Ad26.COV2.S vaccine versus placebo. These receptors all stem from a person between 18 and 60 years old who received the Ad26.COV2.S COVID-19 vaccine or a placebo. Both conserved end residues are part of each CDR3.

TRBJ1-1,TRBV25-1,CASSHPGTQLEAFF
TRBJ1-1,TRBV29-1,CSGRGGWNTEAFF
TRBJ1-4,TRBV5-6,CASSLDGQGAEKLFF
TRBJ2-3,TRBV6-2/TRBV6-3,CASSYPSGKTSTDTQYF
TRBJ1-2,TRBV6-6,CASSWTEQGARDGYTF
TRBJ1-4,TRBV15,CATSTRTVTNEKLFF
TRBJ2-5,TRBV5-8,CASSRTVQETQYF
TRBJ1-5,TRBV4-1,CATPGAWGGPYNQPQHF
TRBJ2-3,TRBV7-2,CASSLGLANTDTQYF
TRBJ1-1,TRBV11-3,CASSPGSSRGTEAFF
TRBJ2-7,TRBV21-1,CASSKSRGLISLEQYF
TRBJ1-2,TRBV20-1,CSASLPPDAAVKLYGYTF
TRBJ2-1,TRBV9,CASSVENSYNEQFF
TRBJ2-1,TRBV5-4,CASSPTGTDAVRFF
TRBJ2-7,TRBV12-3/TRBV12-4,CASSFASEQYF
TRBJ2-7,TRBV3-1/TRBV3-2,CASSQSPHGSEQYF